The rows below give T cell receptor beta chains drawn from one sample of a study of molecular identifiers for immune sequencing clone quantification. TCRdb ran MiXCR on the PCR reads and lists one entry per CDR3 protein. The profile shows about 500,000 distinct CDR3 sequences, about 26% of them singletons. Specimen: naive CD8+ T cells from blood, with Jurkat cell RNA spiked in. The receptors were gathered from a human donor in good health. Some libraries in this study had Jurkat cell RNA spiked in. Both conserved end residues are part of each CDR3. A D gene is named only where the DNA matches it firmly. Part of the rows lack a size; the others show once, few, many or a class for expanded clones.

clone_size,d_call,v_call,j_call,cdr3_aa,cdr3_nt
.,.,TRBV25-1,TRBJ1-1,CASSERPGVSMNTEAFF,TGTGCCAGCAGTGAAAGGCCAGGGGTTTCCATGAACACTGAAGCTTTCTTT
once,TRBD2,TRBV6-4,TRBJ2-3,CASSETSGGITDTQYF,TGTGCCAGCAGTGAGACTAGCGGGGGGATCACAGATACGCAGTATTTT
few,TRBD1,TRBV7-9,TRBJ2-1,CASTDQGAEDEQFF,TGTGCCAGCACCGATCAGGGGGCTGAGGATGAGCAGTTCTTC
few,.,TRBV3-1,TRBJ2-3,CASSPGEGTLHHTQYF,TGTGCCAGCAGCCCCGGGGAAGGGACCCTCCATCATACGCAGTATTTT
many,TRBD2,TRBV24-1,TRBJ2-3,CATSEPTSGENTDTQYF,TGTGCCACCAGTGAACCCACTAGCGGGGAGAACACAGATACGCAGTATTTT
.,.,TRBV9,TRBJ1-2,CASSVTGPGDGYTF,TGTGCCAGCAGCGTGACCGGGCCTGGGGATGGCTACACCTTC
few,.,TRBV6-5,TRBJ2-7,CASSYPSPGPSRNYEQYF,TGTGCCAGCAGTTACCCCTCCCCAGGGCCAAGTCGAAACTACGAGCAGTACTTC
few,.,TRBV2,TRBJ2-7,CASTDGQSYEQYF,TGTGCCAGCACCGACGGACAGTCCTACGAGCAGTACTTC
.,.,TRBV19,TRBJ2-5,CASMRGHQETQYF,TGTGCCAGTATGCGGGGCCACCAAGAGACCCAGTACTTC
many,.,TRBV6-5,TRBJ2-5,CASSYSASLGETQYF,TGTGCCAGCAGTTACTCGGCTAGCTTAGGAGAGACCCAGTACTTC
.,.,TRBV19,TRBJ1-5,CASSSWSYEPQHF,TGTGCCAGTAGTTCCTGGAGCTATGAGCCCCAGCATTTT
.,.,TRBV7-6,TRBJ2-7,CASSLRTGPRSYEQYF,TGTGCCAGCAGCCTCCGAACAGGGCCTCGCTCCTACGAGCAGTACTTC
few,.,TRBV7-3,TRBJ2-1,CASSLLGGAEQFF,TGTGCCAGCAGCTTACTTGGGGGTGCTGAGCAGTTCTTC
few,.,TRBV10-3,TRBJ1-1,CAISESLSEIEAFF,TGTGCCATCAGTGAGTCACTGTCAGAGATTGAAGCTTTCTTT
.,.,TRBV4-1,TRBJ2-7,CASRPRPGYAQSF,TGCGCCAGCCGCCCCCGCCCGGGGTACGCGCAGTCCTTC
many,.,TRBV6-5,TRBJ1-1,CASSWGGDFEAFF,TGTGCCAGCAGTTGGGGGGGCGATTTTGAAGCTTTCTTT
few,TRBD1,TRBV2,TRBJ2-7,CASRPQGAFSSYEQYF,TGTGCCAGCAGGCCCCAGGGGGCCTTCTCTAGCTACGAGCAGTACTTC
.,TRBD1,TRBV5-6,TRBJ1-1,CASSQRRGQVLHTEAFF,TGTGCCAGCAGCCAACGCCGGGGACAGGTTTTGCACACTGAAGCTTTCTTT
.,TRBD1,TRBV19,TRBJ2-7,CASSPAGGGGYEQYF,TGTGCCAGTAGTCCCGCAGGGGGCGGCGGCTACGAGCAGTACTTC
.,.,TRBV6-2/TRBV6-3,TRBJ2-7,CASSLPGDRSYEQYF,TGTGCCAGCAGTCTCCCCGGTGATCGGTCCTACGAGCAGTACTTC
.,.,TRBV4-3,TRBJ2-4,CASSQGRIMLAKNIQYF,TGCGCCAGCAGCCAAGGCAGGATCATGCTAGCCAAAAACATTCAGTACTTC
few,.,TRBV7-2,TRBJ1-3,CASSLAALRPAGNTIYF,TGTGCCAGCAGCTTAGCGGCCCTTAGACCTGCTGGAAACACCATATATTTT
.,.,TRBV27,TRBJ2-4,CASKGVKNIQYF,TGTGCCAGCAAGGGGGTCAAAAACATTCAGTACTTC
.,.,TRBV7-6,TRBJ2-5,CASSVWGAYETQYF,TGTGCCAGCAGCGTATGGGGGGCCTACGAGACCCAGTACTTC
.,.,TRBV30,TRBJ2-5,CAWSDMETQYF,TGTGCCTGGAGTGATATGGAGACCCAGTACTTC
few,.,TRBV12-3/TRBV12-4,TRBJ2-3,CASSFVIGGTTDTQYF,TGTGCCAGCAGTTTCGTTATTGGGGGGACCACAGATACGCAGTATTTT